Presented here are 17 T cell receptor beta chains from one specimen sequenced in a study of blood T cell repertoires in COVID-19. Assay: immunoSEQ multiplex PCR; the TCRdb copy retains only in-frame clones and omits some. There are around 94,000 clones in the sample; roughly 90% occur only once, and 1.9% lies in the top ten. Sequencing used peripheral blood. The receptors were gathered from a woman aged 45-65 years with COVID-19, enrolled during active disease.

CDR3 nucleotides: TGTGCCAGCAGTGCCGCGAAGACAAGTTTCTCTTACGAGCAGTACTTC. This codes for CASSAAKTSFSYEQYF. V is TRBV6-1 and J is TRBJ2-7; D gene ambiguous. In germline, CDR1 is MNHNS, CDR2 SASEGT. The V and J ends lost 4 bases and 4 bases respectively, with 20 bases between them. CDR3 length: 16 residues.

V usage is TRBV19 and J usage is TRBJ1-5; 9 bases are a match to TRBD1. The CDR3 extends over 16 amino acids. Germline CDR1 reads LNHDA; CDR2 reads SQIVND (reference sequence). V lost 4 bases to trimming and J lost 4 bases; unmatched junction nucleotides: 8. This chain's CDR3 is CASSNGTGHLNQPQHF. The CDR3 DNA follows: TGTGCCAGTAGTAACGGGACAGGGCATTTAAATCAGCCCCAGCATTTT.

This clone appeared once. The chain couples TRBV27 to TRBJ2-7; possible D gene TRBD1, 7 bases. Germline loops: CDR1 MNHEY, CDR2 SMNVEV (reference sequence). The CDR3 length is 12 residues. The V end lost 3 bases, the J end lost 7 bases, and 10 bases lay between the germline ends. The CDR3 here is CASSFPGGEQYF. As DNA, the CDR3 is TGTGCCAGCAGTTTCCCAGGGGGGGAGCAGTACTTC.

This sequence joins TRBV24-1 and TRBJ1-5; D not resolved. The germline V and J ends were trimmed by 4 bases and 4 bases, with 7 bases remaining between them. The CDR3 length is 13 residues. From germline, CDR1 is KGHDR and CDR2 SFDVKD. The CDR3 loop is CATSESGNQPQHF. In nucleotides, the CDR3 is TGTGCCACCAGTGAATCGGGGAATCAGCCCCAGCATTTT.

The chain has TRBV28 and TRBJ2-5; D possibly corresponds to TRBD1 (5 bases). CDR3 length: 16 residues. Germline CDR1 MDHEN, CDR2 SYDVKM. Trimming stripped 7 bases from V and 1 base from J, with 19 bases between. The CDR3 DNA reads TGTGCCAGCACCCCGACCCCCCGGACACCCCAAGAGACCCAGTACTTC. Translating it yields CASTPTPRTPQETQYF. Complete variable domain (other parts from reference TRBV28 and TRBJ2-5): DVKVTQSSRYLVKRTGEKVFLECVQDMDHENMFWYRQDPGLGLRLIYFSYDVKMKEKGDIPEGYSVSREKKERFSLILESASTNQTSMYLCASTPTPRTPQETQYFGPGTRLLVL.

CDR3 amino acids: CASGRTGQGETNTEAFF. CDR3 coding DNA: TGTGCTAGTGGTCGGACGGGACAGGGGGAGACGAACACTGAAGCTTTCTTT. This chain joins TRBV12-5 and TRBJ1-1, with 11 bases that match TRBD1. Trimming took 5 bases from V and 1 from J; bases not matched to a gene: 9. The CDR3 runs 17 residues. Germline lookup yields CDR1 LGHNT and CDR2 FRNRAP.

The chain is built from TRBV30 and TRBJ1-6, with D possibly TRBD1 on 6 matching bases. CDR1 and CDR2 (germline): GTSNPN, SVGIG (reference sequence). V lost 5 bases to trimming and J lost 11 bases, with 16 bases between them. There are 13 residues in the CDR3. In DNA, the CDR3 is TGTGCCTGGCATGCCATTCAGGGGACACCCCTCCACTTT. Translating it yields CAWHAIQGTPLHF.

This sequence joins TRBV6-6 and TRBJ1-1; weak D call: TRBD1 (6 bases). V lost 7 bases and J lost 5, with 14 bases in between. Germline V gene sequence: CDR1 MNHNY, CDR2 SVGAGI (reference sequence). The CDR3 sequence is 13 residues long. The CDR3 DNA reads TGTGCCAGCACCCCCCTACAGGGTACTGAAGCTTTCTTT. Translating it yields CASTPLQGTEAFF.

V gene TRBV5-5 combines with J gene TRBJ2-7; 9 nucleotides match TRBD1. Looked up from germline, CDR1 is SGHKS and CDR2 is YYEKEE (reference sequence). V dropped 4 bases and J dropped 3; count of bases not matched to a gene: 11. The CDR3 is 16 residues long. The CDR3 protein is CASSALRRTGDYEQYF. DNA for the CDR3: TGTGCCAGCAGCGCTCTCCGGAGGACAGGGGACTACGAGCAGTACTTC. The entire variable domain, with the rest obtained from reference TRBV5-5 and TRBJ2-7, is as follows: DAGVTQSPTHLIKTRGQQVTLRCSPISGHKSVSWYQQVLGQGPQFIFQYYEKEERGRGNFPDRFSARQFPNYSSELNVNALLLGDSALYLCASSALRRTGDYEQYFGPGTRLTVT.

This rearrangement joins TRBV5-1 to TRBJ1-1; D gene ambiguous. The CDR3 has 17 amino acids. Trimming stripped 0 bases from V and 0 bases from J, with 15 bases between. The germline CDR1 and CDR2 sequences are SGHRS and YFSETQ. CDR3 nucleotides: TGCGCCAGCAGCTTGGCCGGCGCGGGAAGAATGAACACTGAAGCTTTCTTT. Protein: CASSLAGAGRMNTEAFF. The whole variable domain, remainder taken from reference TRBV5-1 and TRBJ1-1, is KAGVTQTPRYLIKTRGQQVTLSCSPISGHRSVSWYQQTPGQGLQFLFEYFSETQRNKGNFPGRFSGRQFSNSRSEMNVSTLELGDSALYLCASSLAGAGRMNTEAFFGQGTRLTVV.

V gene TRBV11-2 combines with J gene TRBJ2-7, with D possibly being TRBD1 (6 bases). The ends were cut back, 5 bases at V and 4 bases at J, with 9 bases in the middle. CDR3 length equals 12 residues. Per germline, CDR1 SGHAT and CDR2 FQNNGV. CDR3 in amino acids: CASSPTGYEQYF. DNA of the CDR3: TGTGCCAGCAGCCCGACAGGTTACGAGCAGTACTTC.

The chain carries TRBV30 and TRBJ1-1; maybe TRBD1 (5 bases). Between the trimmed V and J ends, which lost 1 base and 1 base, there was a span of 13 bases. The CDR3 has 15 amino acids. Germline V gene sequence: CDR1 GTSNPN, CDR2 SVGIG (reference sequence). CDR3 sequence (DNA): TGTGCCTGGAGTGCCCCCTTTGACAGGAACACTGAAGCTTTCTTT. Residues: CAWSAPFDRNTEAFF.

The V and J genes are TRBV11-1 and TRBJ2-2; D gene unclear. The CDR3 length is 13 residues. Per the germline V gene, CDR1 is SGHAT and CDR2 is FQDESV (reference sequence). The V gene lost 2 bases and the J gene lost 4 bases, with 5 bases spanning the gap. In nucleotides, the CDR3 is TGTGCCAGCAGCTTAAGGAGCACCGGGGAGCTGTTTTTT. It is translated as CASSLRSTGELFF.

The chain employs TRBV4-1 and TRBJ1-2; perhaps TRBD1 as D (6 bases). Trimming removed 7 bases from V and 0 bases from J, with 21 bases in between. Germline V gene lookup returns CDR1 MGHRA and CDR2 YSYEKL. The length of the CDR3 is 17 residues. CDR3 in DNA: TGCGCCAGCAACTCGGACAGAGCTTCCCCTACTAACTATGGCTACACCTTC. This encodes CASNSDRASPTNYGYTF.

The rearrangement joins TRBV28 to TRBJ2-7, with 7 bases that match TRBD1. The CDR3 consists of 14 residues. V lost 6 bases to trimming and J lost 6 bases; unmatched junction nucleotides: 11. Germline CDR1 reads MDHEN; CDR2 reads SYDVKM. The CDR3 sequence: CASRRIWTGSEQYF. As DNA, the CDR3 is TGTGCCAGCAGAAGGATCTGGACAGGATCCGAGCAGTACTTC.

This chain links TRBV5-1 with TRBJ2-3; TRBD2 is a possible D gene (5 bases). Germline values: CDR1 SGHRS, CDR2 YFSETQ. The CDR3 has 13 residues. Between the trimmed V and J ends, which lost 6 bases and 2 bases, there was a span of 10 bases. CDR3 nucleotides: TGCGCCAGCACGAGCGGCATCACAGATACGCAGTATTTT. Amino acid sequence: CASTSGITDTQYF.

The rearrangement uses TRBV29-1 and TRBJ1-4, with 8 positions matching TRBD1. The V gene's germline CDR1 is SQVTM and CDR2 ANQGSEA. Trimming at V came to 6 bases and at J to 13 bases, leaving 7 bases not matched to a gene. The CDR3 length is 11 residues. The CDR3 sequence is CSVDDRGGLFF. CDR3 nucleotides: TGCAGCGTCGACGACAGGGGAGGACTGTTTTTT.